The T cell receptor beta chain described here comes from a study of beta chain features in type 1 diabetes. Study observations and caveats: For Type 1 diabetes patients, all four CD4+ subsets carried TCRB CDR3s that were moderately but significantly shorter. Reduced insertions and increased deletions marked VDJ junctions in type 1 diabetes patients.

Trimming left V 2 bases short and J 5 bases short, with 9 bases between. The germline CDR1 and CDR2 sequences are SGHDN and FVKESK. There are 13 residues in the CDR3. Reverse transcription of all isolated RNA meant that expressed TCRB transcripts were sequenced. The protocol was immunoSEQ multiplex PCR, while the TCRdb copy is restricted to in-frame clones and leaves out a portion. The sample lists over 350,000 clones, about 15% occurring once. A remark on this clone: Its target is unknown.

This chain uses TRBV14 with TRBJ2-5; D gene ambiguous. The sequencing input was naive CD4+ T cells from blood. The origin of this receptor is a young woman in good health. CDR3 amino acids: CASSQWLGETQYF. The CDR3 DNA reads TGTGCCAGCAGCCAATGGCTCGGGGAGACCCAGTACTTC. Complete variable domain (other parts from reference TRBV14 and TRBJ2-5): EAGVTQFPSHSVIEKGQTVTLRCDPISGHDNLYWYRRVMGKEIKFLLHFVKESKQDESGMPNNRFLAERTGGTYSTLKVQPAELEDSGVYFCASSQWLGETQYFGPGTRLLVL.